The 27 T cell receptor beta chains below come from one sample, sequenced in a study of blood T cells in healthy people across ages (dated by TCRdb to the mid-2010s). The library was prepared using 5' RACE. Sequencing relied on an Illumina HiSeq 2500. A second PCR of about 6 to 12 cycles was performed with a sample-barcoded 5' primer and a J-beta primer mix. Clones were called with MiXCR by TCRdb after fastp trimmed the public reads at Q25, and only in-frame beta chains were retained. Entries are consolidated by CDR3 protein sequence, retaining the most common genes and DNA. This sample has around 1,500,000 distinct CDR3 sequences in its table, and approximately 42% of those were observed once. The ten most abundant clones make up 7% to 9.5% of the sample. Sequencing used blood. These receptors came from a woman aged 18-29 years in good health.

The chain is built from TRBV25-1 and TRBJ1-2, with 7 bases identical to TRBD1. This CDR3 contains 14 residues. V trimming: 4 bases; J trimming: 5 bases; junction bases outside the gene matches: 7. CDR1 is MGHDK, CDR2 SYGVNS, per germline. For the CDR3, the DNA is TGTGCCAGCAGTGGACGACAGGGAGGTTATGGCTACACCTTC. Translated: CASSGRQGGYGYTF.

The rearrangement joins TRBV6-5 to TRBJ2-3; 7 bases are shared with TRBD2. CDR1 and CDR2 (germline): MNHEY, SVGAGI. CDR3 length equals 15 residues. V was clipped by 6 bases and J by 1 base; unmatched bases: 7. The CDR3 coding sequence is TGTGCCAGCAGAGAGGCCCTAGCGGGCACAGATACGCAGTATTTT. Amino acids: CASREALAGTDTQYF.

This clonotype has only one observation. The chain recombines TRBV20-1 with TRBJ1-5; no firm D call. V dropped 2 bases and J dropped 3 bases, with 11 bases sitting between them. This CDR3 is 14 amino acids long. Germline CDR1 DFQATT, CDR2 SNEGSKA (reference sequence). The CDR3: CSARPKAPNQPQHF. CDR3 DNA sequence: TGCAGTGCTAGACCCAAGGCACCCAATCAGCCCCAGCATTTT.

V and J are TRBV4-1 and TRBJ2-5, with 9 bases matching TRBD1. The J call could be wrong; TRBJ2-7 is a better fit for the DNA end. There are 17 residues in the CDR3. CDR1 and CDR2 (germline): MGHRA, YSYEKL. DNA of the CDR3: TGCGCCAGCAGCCCGATCAACAGGGGGCGCAGAGGATACGAGCAGTACTTC. It encodes CASSPINRGRRGYEQYF.

In nucleotides, the CDR3 is TGCGCCAGCAGCCAAGGGGCTAACTACGAGCAGTACTTC. Encoded protein: CASSQGANYEQYF. The genes are TRBV4-1 and TRBJ2-7; D gene unclear. There are 13 residues in the CDR3. V was shortened by 1 base and J by 3 bases, with 7 bases between the two germline ends. Per germline, CDR1 MGHRA and CDR2 YSYEKL.

The V and J genes are TRBV12-3 or TRBV12-4 and TRBJ2-5, with D possibly being TRBD1 or TRBD2 (6 bases each). CDR3 length equals 17 residues. V lost 4 bases to trimming and J lost 1 base, with 19 bases between them. CDR3 DNA: TGTGCCAGCAGTTCGGTGGGGGGCCGAGCCATCCAAGAGACCCAGTACTTC. Translation: CASSSVGGRAIQETQYF.

This clonotype was found a few times. The genes are TRBV3-1 and TRBJ2-5; TRBD1 matches 10 bases. TRBJ2-7 matches the DNA end more closely, so the J call is doubtful. Germline lookup yields CDR1 LGHDT and CDR2 YNNKEL (reference sequence). The CDR3 sequence is 14 residues long. For the CDR3, the DNA is TGTGCCAGCAGCCCCACAGGACAGGGGGGCGAGCAGTACTTC. The encoded protein is CASSPTGQGGEQYF.

The chain combines TRBV5-1 with TRBJ2-1, with 11 bases lining up with TRBD2. Germline V gives CDR1 SGHRS, CDR2 YFSETQ. V lost 6 bases and J lost 9; bases outside the gene matches: 8. The CDR3 runs to 14 residues. The CDR3 is CASTIAGGESEQFF. The DNA of the CDR3 is TGCGCCAGCACAATAGCGGGAGGGGAGAGTGAGCAGTTCTTC.

Details on this clonotype: This could be a read error, since a much larger clone is one nucleotide away. CDR3 loop: CTINGGTTEAFF. The DNA of the CDR3 is TGTACCATCAATGGGGGGACCACTGAAGCTTTCTTT. This chain links TRBV10-3 with TRBJ1-1, with a tentative D call TRBD1 (5 bases). CDR1 and CDR2 (germline): ENHRY, SYGVKD. The CDR3 extends over 12 amino acids.

The chain combines TRBV6-5 with TRBJ2-7, with unresolved D. Germline values: CDR1 MNHEY, CDR2 SVGAGI. The CDR3 runs 15 residues. V was trimmed by 7 bases and J by 0 bases, leaving 16 bases between them. The DNA of the CDR3 is TGTGCCAGCAAGCTAGGCCGCGCCGGCTCCTACGAGCAGTACTTC. Amino acids: CASKLGRAGSYEQYF.

This clonotype was found many times. The chain recombines TRBV5-1 with TRBJ2-7, with 7 positions matching TRBD2. Trimming cost V 4 bases and J 0 bases; bases outside gene matches: 7. CDR1 and CDR2 (germline): SGHRS, YFSETQ. The CDR3 consists of 15 residues. The CDR3 protein is CASSLTGGSSYEQYF. The CDR3 DNA sequence: TGCGCCAGCAGCCTAACCGGCGGGAGCTCCTACGAGCAGTACTTC.

V gene TRBV6-1 combines with J gene TRBJ2-7; TRBD2 aligns across 11 bases. The V and J ends lost 3 bases and 4 bases, in that order; junction bases with no gene match: 5. Per germline, CDR1 MNHNS and CDR2 SASEGT. The CDR3 runs 15 residues. CDR3 sequence: CASSEETSGVYEQYF. The CDR3, as DNA: TGTGCCAGCAGTGAGGAGACTAGCGGGGTATACGAGCAGTACTTC.

This clonotype occurred a few times. The chain recombines TRBV7-9 with TRBJ1-2, with D possibly being TRBD1 (5 bases). V was cut by 7 bases and J by 1 base, with 16 bases left in between. The length of the CDR3 is 15 residues. CDR1 is SEHNR and CDR2 is FQNEAQ in the germline V gene (reference sequence). This chain's CDR3 is CASTWAGSYNYGYTF. The CDR3, as DNA: TGTGCCAGCACCTGGGCAGGGTCTTATAACTATGGCTACACCTTC. The entire variable domain, with the rest obtained from reference TRBV7-9 and TRBJ1-2, is as follows: DTGVSQNPRHKITKRGQNVTFRCDPISEHNRLYWYRQTLGQGPEFLTYFQNEAQLEKSRLLSDRFSAERPKGSFSTLEIQRTEQGDSAMYLCASTWAGSYNYGYTFGSGTRLTVV.

In its sample, this clonotype was seen a few times. The chain is built from TRBV7-3 and TRBJ2-1; the D is unclear. V was clipped by 4 bases and J by 8 bases, with 12 bases between them. The CDR3 extends over 13 amino acids. Germline loops: CDR1 SGHTA, CDR2 FQGTGA. This CDR3 is CASSSRSWDEQFF. The CDR3, as DNA: TGTGCCAGCAGCTCTCGGAGTTGGGATGAGCAGTTCTTC.

This rearrangement joins TRBV29-1 to TRBJ2-5; 12 nucleotides align to TRBD1. Losses at the gene ends were 5 bases for V and 2 bases for J; bases not matched to a gene: 18. Germline V CDR1 and CDR2: SQVTM, ANQGSEA. This CDR3 has 19 amino acids. Here the CDR3 reads CSVSGGGQGAPSRQETQYF. CDR3 DNA sequence: TGCAGCGTTTCTGGGGGGGGACAGGGGGCTCCAAGCCGGCAAGAGACCCAGTACTTC.

V and J are TRBV20-1 and TRBJ2-5, with 7 nucleotides matching TRBD1. Germline loops: CDR1 DFQATT, CDR2 SNEGSKA (reference sequence). The CDR3 sequence is 14 residues long. Trimming cost V 5 bases and J 5 bases; bases outside gene matches: 11. CDR3 bases: TGCAGTGCTTGGGACAGAGGAGGTGTGGAGACCCAGTACTTC. Amino acid sequence: CSAWDRGGVETQYF.

This clonotype was counted at least ten times. The chain joins TRBV9 to TRBJ1-5; D remains unclear. The length of the CDR3 is 14 residues. V dropped 0 bases and J dropped 4 bases, with 8 bases sitting between them. CDR1 is SGDLS and CDR2 is YYNGEE in the germline V gene. CDR3 loop: CASSVGGGNQPQHF. In nucleotides, the CDR3 is TGTGCCAGCAGCGTAGGGGGAGGGAATCAGCCCCAGCATTTT.

This clonotype turned up a few times. The rearrangement links TRBV29-1 to TRBJ1-1, with 11 bases matching TRBD1. Germline-derived CDR1 and CDR2 are SQVTM and ANQGSEA. The trim removed 3 bases at V and 5 bases at J, leaving 8 bases unmatched. This CDR3 is built from 15 residues. The CDR3 nucleotides are TGCAGCGTTGAGAGGACAGGGGGCGCGGGGACTGAAGCTTTCTTT. This translates into CSVERTGGAGTEAFF.

This clonotype turned up a few times. The chain carries TRBV28 and TRBJ1-2; 9 positions match TRBD1. The CDR3 spans 16 residues. Germline values: CDR1 MDHEN, CDR2 SYDVKM. J was trimmed by 4 bases and V by 2 bases; bases with no gene match: 8. CDR3 bases: TGTGCCAGCAGTTTACTGGACAGGGGCTCGCTCTATGGCTACACCTTC. Translating gives CASSLLDRGSLYGYTF.

The chain couples TRBV12-3 or TRBV12-4 to TRBJ2-1, with 9 bases aligning to TRBD1. The length of the CDR3 is 14 residues. V shed 5 bases, J shed 5 bases, and the junction held 4 bases outside the gene matches. DNA of the CDR3: TGTGCCAGCAGTCGGGGACAGGGAAACAATGAGCAGTTCTTC. Protein: CASSRGQGNNEQFF.

The rearrangement uses TRBV18 and TRBJ2-4; TRBD2 might be the D (5 bases). The CDR3 sequence is 15 residues long. Germline-derived CDR1 and CDR2 are KGHSH and LQKENI. V dropped 2 bases and J dropped 0 bases, with 8 bases sitting between them. This CDR3 is CASSPTGLAKNIQYF. In DNA form, the CDR3 reads TGTGCCAGCTCACCAACTGGACTAGCCAAAAACATTCAGTACTTC. The whole variable domain, remainder taken from reference TRBV18 and TRBJ2-4, is NAGVMQNPRHLVRRRGQEARLRCSPMKGHSHVYWYRQLPEEGLKFMVYLQKENIIDESGMPKERFSAEFPKEGPSILRIQQVVRGDSAAYFCASSPTGLAKNIQYFGAGTRLSVL.

The J gene is TRBJ1-1, the V gene TRBV18; the match to TRBD1 covers 9 bases. V gave up 5 bases and J gave up 2 bases; unmatched junction bases: 3. The CDR3 totals 14 residues. Germline V gene lookup returns CDR1 KGHSH and CDR2 LQKENI. CDR3 coding DNA: TGTGCCAGCTCAACACAGGGGGCTAACACTGAAGCTTTCTTT. Amino acids: CASSTQGANTEAFF.

This clonotype was counted only a few times. The chain links TRBV5-1 to TRBJ2-7; 8 bases are a match to TRBD2. The CDR3 is 15 amino acids. Germline V CDR1 and CDR2: SGHRS, YFSETQ. V lost 4 bases and J lost 4; bases outside the gene matches: 10. The CDR3 DNA sequence: TGCGCCAGCAGCCTCGTTAGCGGGGCCCTTTACGAGCAGTACTTC. This translates into CASSLVSGALYEQYF. The entire variable domain, with the rest obtained from reference TRBV5-1 and TRBJ2-7, is as follows: KAGVTQTPRYLIKTRGQQVTLSCSPISGHRSVSWYQQTPGQGLQFLFEYFSETQRNKGNFPGRFSGRQFSNSRSEMNVSTLELGDSALYLCASSLVSGALYEQYFGPGTRLTVT.

There are a few counts of this clonotype. The chain links TRBV3-1 to TRBJ2-1; 10 bases match TRBD2. CDR3 length: 16 residues. Looked up from germline, CDR1 is LGHDT and CDR2 is YNNKEL (reference sequence). V gave up 1 base and J gave up 1 base; unmatched junction bases: 1. The CDR3 loop reads CASSQASGGSYNEQFF. In DNA form, the CDR3 reads TGTGCCAGCAGCCAAGCTAGCGGGGGATCCTACAATGAGCAGTTCTTC.

In this sample, this clonotype turned up a few times. The chain carries TRBV18 and TRBJ2-3; D remains unclear. The CDR3 spans 14 residues. The germline V and J ends were trimmed by 2 bases and 4 bases, with 10 bases remaining between them. The germline V gene encodes CDR1 KGHSH and CDR2 LQKENI. In DNA, the CDR3 is TGTGCCAGCTCACCATCTCTTGTGCCAGATACGCAGTATTTT. Its translation: CASSPSLVPDTQYF.

V is TRBV20-1 and J is TRBJ2-5; 12 positions match TRBD2. CDR3 size: 15 residues. Looked up from germline, CDR1 is DFQATT and CDR2 is SNEGSKA (reference sequence). The V and J ends lost 5 bases and 2 bases, in that order; junction bases with no gene match: 6. CDR3 amino acids: CSAPRLAGDQETQYF. CDR3 sequence (DNA): TGCAGTGCTCCAAGACTAGCGGGAGATCAAGAGACCCAGTACTTC.

This clonotype was seen more than once but under ten times. This chain joins TRBV5-1 and TRBJ2-7; 9 bases line up with TRBD1. The germline V gene encodes CDR1 SGHRS and CDR2 YFSETQ. With 3 bases clipped from V and 7 bases from J, the junction kept 8 bases outside the gene matches. There are 14 residues in the CDR3. CDR3 in amino acids: CASSSPGQGSEQYF. As DNA, the CDR3 is TGCGCCAGCAGCTCCCCGGGACAGGGTAGTGAGCAGTACTTC.